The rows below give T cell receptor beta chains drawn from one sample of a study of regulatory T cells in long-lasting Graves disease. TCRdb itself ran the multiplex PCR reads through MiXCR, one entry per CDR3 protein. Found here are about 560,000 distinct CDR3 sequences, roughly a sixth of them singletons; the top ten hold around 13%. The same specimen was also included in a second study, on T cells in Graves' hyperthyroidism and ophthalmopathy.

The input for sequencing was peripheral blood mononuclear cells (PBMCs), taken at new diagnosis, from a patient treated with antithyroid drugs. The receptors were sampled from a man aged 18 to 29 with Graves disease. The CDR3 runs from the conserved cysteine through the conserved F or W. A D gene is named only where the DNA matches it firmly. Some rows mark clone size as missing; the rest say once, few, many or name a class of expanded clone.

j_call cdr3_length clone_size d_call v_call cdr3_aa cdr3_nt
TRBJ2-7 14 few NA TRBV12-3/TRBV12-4 CASSLDSSTYEQYF TGTGCCAGCAGTTTAGACAGTTCCACCTACGAGCAGTACTTC
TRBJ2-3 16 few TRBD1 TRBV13 CASSTRDRGRADTQYF TGTGCCAGCAGCACACGCGACAGGGGGCGCGCAGATACGCAGTATTTT
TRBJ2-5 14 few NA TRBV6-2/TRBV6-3 CASSSTSTQETQYF TGTGCCAGCAGTTCCACTAGCACCCAAGAGACCCAGTACTTC
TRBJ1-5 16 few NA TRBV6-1 CASSEARGYSNQPQHF TGTGCCAGCAGTGAAGCGCGGGGTTATAGCAATCAGCCCCAGCATTTT
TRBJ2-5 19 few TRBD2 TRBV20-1 CSARVMGLAGGVYQETQYF TGCAGTGCTAGAGTGATGGGACTAGCGGGAGGGGTGTACCAAGAGACCCAGTACTTC
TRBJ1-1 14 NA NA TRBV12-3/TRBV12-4 CASSFAGRNTEAFF TGTGCCAGCAGTTTCGCAGGGCGGAACACTGAAGCTTTCTTT
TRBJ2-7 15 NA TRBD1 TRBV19 CASRPTGTGSLEQYF TGTGCCAGTAGACCTACCGGGACAGGGTCCCTCGAGCAGTACTTC
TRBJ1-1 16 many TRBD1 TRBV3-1 CASSPLRTGANTEAFF TGTGCCAGCAGCCCTCTTAGAACAGGGGCTAACACTGAAGCTTTCTTT
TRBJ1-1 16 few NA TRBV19 CASSNPGHTSNTEAFF TGTGCCAGTAGTAATCCCGGACACACCTCGAACACTGAAGCTTTCTTT
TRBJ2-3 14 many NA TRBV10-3 CATGADSATDTQYF TGTGCCACCGGTGCGGACAGCGCCACAGATACGCAGTATTTT
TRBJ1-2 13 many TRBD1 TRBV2 CASRQGTVYGYTF TGTGCCAGCAGGCAAGGGACAGTCTATGGCTACACCTTC
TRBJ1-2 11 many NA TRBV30 CAWSLGFGYTF TGTGCCTGGAGTCTAGGCTTTGGCTACACCTTC
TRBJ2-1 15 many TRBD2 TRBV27 CASTSGLAGNNEQFF TGTGCCAGCACCTCGGGACTAGCGGGGAACAATGAGCAGTTCTTC
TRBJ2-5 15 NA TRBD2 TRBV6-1 CASSELAGGPETQYF TGTGCCAGCAGTGAACTAGCGGGAGGGCCAGAGACCCAGTACTTC
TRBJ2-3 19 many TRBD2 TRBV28 CASSYEVLFSGSTTDTQYF TGTGCCAGCAGTTATGAGGTCCTATTTAGCGGGAGCACGACAGATACGCAGTATTTT
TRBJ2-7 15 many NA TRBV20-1 CSAIPKNRISYEQYF TGCAGTGCTATCCCAAAGAACAGAATCTCCTACGAGCAGTACTTC
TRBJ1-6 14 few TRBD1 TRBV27 CASTPTGGNSPLHF TGTGCCAGCACCCCCACAGGGGGTAATTCACCCCTCCACTTT
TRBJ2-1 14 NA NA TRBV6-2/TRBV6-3 CASSYSSGNNEQFF TGTGCCAGCAGTTACTCCTCCGGGAACAATGAGCAGTTCTTC
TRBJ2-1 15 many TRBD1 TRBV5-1 CASSKTGDEFYEQFF TGCGCCAGCAGTAAGACAGGGGATGAGTTTTATGAGCAGTTCTTC
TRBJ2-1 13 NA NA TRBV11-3 CASSPSGPGEQFF TGTGCCAGCAGCCCCTCGGGACCCGGTGAGCAGTTCTTC
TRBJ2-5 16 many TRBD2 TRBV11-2 CASSPTLLAGWATQYF TGTGCCAGCAGCCCGACCCTACTAGCGGGATGGGCGACCCAGTACTTC
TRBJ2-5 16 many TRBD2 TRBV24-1 CATSEGYSGSSETQYF TGTGCCACCAGTGAAGGTTATAGCGGGAGCTCAGAGACCCAGTACTTC
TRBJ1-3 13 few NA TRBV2 CASNRAAGNTIYF TGTGCCAGCAACAGGGCGGCTGGAAACACCATATATTTT
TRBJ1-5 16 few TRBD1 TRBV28 CASPPSGTGLNQPQHF TGTGCCAGCCCCCCTTCGGGGACAGGACTCAATCAGCCCCAGCATTTT
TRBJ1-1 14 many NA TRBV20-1 CSAYQGLRNTEAFF TGCAGTGCATACCAGGGGCTAAGGAACACTGAAGCTTTCTTT
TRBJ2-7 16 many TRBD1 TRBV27 CASSLSKDRGDYEQYF TGTGCCAGCAGTTTATCGAAGGACAGGGGGGACTACGAGCAGTACTTC
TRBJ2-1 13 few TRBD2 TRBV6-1 CASALLAANEQFF TGTGCCAGCGCTCTACTAGCGGCCAATGAGCAGTTCTTC
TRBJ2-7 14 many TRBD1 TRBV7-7 CASSPRDRGSQQYF TGTGCTAGCAGCCCACGGGACAGGGGAAGTCAGCAGTACTTC
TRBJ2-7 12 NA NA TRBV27 CASKGGPSEQYF TGTGCCAGCAAAGGGGGACCGAGCGAGCAGTACTTC
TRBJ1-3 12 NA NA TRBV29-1 CSVRASGNTIYF TGCAGCGTTCGGGCCTCTGGAAACACCATATATTTT
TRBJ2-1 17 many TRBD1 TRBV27 CASSTAPGTGFYNEQFF TGTGCCAGCAGTACCGCACCCGGGACAGGGTTCTACAATGAGCAGTTCTTC
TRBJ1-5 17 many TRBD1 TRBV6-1 CASKLSLGQGGNQPQHF TGTGCCAGCAAGCTGTCACTAGGACAGGGGGGGAATCAGCCCCAGCATTTT
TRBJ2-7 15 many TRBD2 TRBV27 CASNIAGGPSYEQYF TGTGCCAGCAACATAGCGGGAGGGCCTTCCTACGAGCAGTACTTC
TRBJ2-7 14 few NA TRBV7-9 CASGGPPAPYEQYF TGTGCCAGCGGAGGTCCTCCGGCCCCCTACGAGCAGTACTTC
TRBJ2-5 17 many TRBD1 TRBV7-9 CASSPRTRDSTKPTQYF TGTGCCAGCAGCCCCCGAACAAGGGACAGTACCAAGCCCACCCAGTACTTC
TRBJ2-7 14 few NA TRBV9 CASSVGEESYEQYF TGTGCCAGCAGCGTCGGGGAGGAATCCTACGAGCAGTACTTC
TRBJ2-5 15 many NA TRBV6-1 CASSETTGDPETQYF TGTGCCAGCAGTGAAACGACAGGAGACCCCGAGACCCAGTACTTC
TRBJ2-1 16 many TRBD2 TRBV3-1 CASSQETSGRAGEQFF TGTGCCAGCAGCCAGGAGACTAGCGGGAGGGCCGGTGAGCAGTTCTTC
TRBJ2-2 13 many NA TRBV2 CASSALDVGELFF TGTGCCAGCAGCGCCCTCGACGTGGGGGAGCTGTTTTTT
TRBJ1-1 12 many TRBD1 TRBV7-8 CASSSRDRGPFF TGTGCCAGCAGCTCGCGAGACAGGGGGCCTTTCTTT